Each of the 19 T cell receptor beta chains below was sequenced from the same sample in a study of blood T cell repertoires in COVID-19. Repertoires were generated with immunoSEQ multiplex PCR, while TCRdb's copy carries only in-frame clones and drops some. Here the sample spans more than 150,000 clones, around 83% being singletons. Sequenced input: peripheral blood. The receptors stem from a woman aged 40 to 55 with acute or convalescent COVID-19.

The rearrangement uses TRBV6-5 and TRBJ1-2; 10 bases are a match to TRBD1. Trimming removed 5 bases from V and 14 bases from J; junction bases left unmatched: 8. CDR3 size: 12 residues. Germline V gene sequence: CDR1 MNHEY, CDR2 SVGAGI. The DNA for the CDR3 is TGTGCCAGCAGTCGGGACAGGGGTACTGGGACCTTC. Residues: CASSRDRGTGTF.

The rearrangement links TRBV5-4 to TRBJ2-5, with 7 bases that match TRBD1. The CDR3 extends over 14 amino acids. Trimming took 4 bases from V and 9 from J; bases not matched to a gene: 12. CDR1 SGHNT and CDR2 YYREEE come from the germline V gene (reference sequence). Written as DNA, the CDR3 is TGTGCCAGCAGCCCGGGACAGTACGGTGAGGCCCAGTACTTC. Translated: CASSPGQYGEAQYF. The entire variable domain, with the rest obtained from reference TRBV5-4 and TRBJ2-5, is as follows: ETGVTQSPTHLIKTRGQQVTLRCSSQSGHNTVSWYQQALGQGPQFIFQYYREEENGRGNFPPRFSGLQFPNYSSELNVNALELDDSALYLCASSPGQYGEAQYFGPGTRLLVL.

The chain is built from TRBV2 and TRBJ2-7; possibly TRBD1 for D (5 bases). V lost 10 bases and J 0 bases, leaving 10 bases between the germline ends. CDR1 is SNHLY, CDR2 FYNNEI, per germline. CDR3 size: 12 residues. The CDR3 reads CANRQFSYEQYF. DNA for the CDR3: TGTGCCAACCGACAGTTCTCCTACGAGCAGTACTTC.

This clone was counted a single time. The rearrangement links TRBV27 to TRBJ2-3; D might be TRBD2 (5 bases). Trimming removed 3 bases from V and 3 bases from J, with 19 bases in between. The CDR3 length is 17 residues. Germline loops: CDR1 MNHEY, CDR2 SMNVEV (reference sequence). Written as DNA, the CDR3 is TGTGCCAGCAGTTTTGGGCCAGGTTCCGGGGTTACAGATACGCAGTATTTT. This encodes CASSFGPGSGVTDTQYF.

The genes are TRBV19 and TRBJ2-6, with a possible D match to TRBD2 (5 bases). The V gene lost 1 base and the J gene lost 0 bases, with 13 bases spanning the gap. This CDR3 region has 18 residues. The germline gives CDR1 LNHDA, CDR2 SQIVND (reference sequence). This CDR3 is CASSIVLGLNSGANVLTF. CDR3 DNA: TGTGCCAGTAGTATAGTCCTCGGACTGAACTCTGGGGCCAACGTCCTGACTTTC.

The chain carries TRBV27 and TRBJ2-2, with a tentative D call TRBD2 (6 bases). The CDR3 runs 14 residues. Deletions cut 6 bases from V and 7 bases from J, with 15 bases between. Germline assignment: CDR1 MNHEY and CDR2 SMNVEV (reference sequence). The CDR3 nucleotides read TGTGCCAGCAGCCCATTGGGACTCCTCGGGGAGCTGTTTTTT. It encodes CASSPLGLLGELFF.

CDR3 residues: CASSNLNRGQGSPLHF. The CDR3 nucleotides read TGTGCCAGCAGCAATCTTAACAGGGGGCAGGGCTCACCCCTCCACTTT. The rearrangement uses TRBV7-2 and TRBJ1-6; 9 bases map to TRBD1. The CDR3 runs 16 residues. Germline CDR1 reads SGHTA; CDR2 reads FQGNSA. With 5 bases clipped from V and 10 bases from J, the junction kept 12 bases outside the gene matches.

The V gene is TRBV13, the J gene TRBJ2-5; no firm D call. Germline-derived CDR1 and CDR2 are PRHDT and FYEKMQ (reference sequence). This CDR3 spans 13 amino acids. Trimming cost V 5 bases and J 4 bases, with 11 bases left between them. The CDR3 region is CASSPRSRETQYF. The CDR3 coding sequence is TGTGCCAGCAGCCCCAGGTCTCGAGAGACCCAGTACTTC.

Only a few counts were recorded for this clone. Sequence at one end of the junction differs from germline and may be a read error. The V gene is TRBV7-8, the J gene TRBJ1-3; no clear D gene. The CDR3 is 14 residues long. CDR1 is SGHVS and CDR2 is FQNEAQ in the germline V gene. CDR3 sequence (DNA): TGTGCCAGCAGCTTAGTGGGAGCTGGGAACACCATATATTTT. Translating it yields CASSLVGAGNTIYF.

V usage is TRBV5-1 and J usage is TRBJ2-7, with 15 bases matching TRBD2. The CDR3 covers 18 residues. Germline-derived CDR1 and CDR2 are SGHRS and YFSETQ. V lost 3 bases to trimming and J lost 0 bases; unmatched junction nucleotides: 7. The chain's CDR3 is CASSSRTSGRASSYEQYF. The CDR3 DNA sequence: TGCGCCAGCAGCTCCCGGACTAGCGGGAGGGCCAGCTCCTACGAGCAGTACTTC.

This chain connects TRBV3-1 (or the pseudogene TRBV3-2) to TRBJ2-1, with 11 bases lining up with TRBD2. CDR1 is LGHDT and CDR2 is YNNKEL in the germline V gene (reference sequence). V lost 2 bases to trimming and J lost 4 bases; unmatched junction nucleotides: 1. The CDR3 is made up of 15 amino acids. The CDR3 region is CASSQTSGGYNEQFF. The CDR3 DNA follows: TGTGCCAGCAGCCAAACTAGCGGGGGATACAATGAGCAGTTCTTC.

The chain employs TRBV28 and TRBJ1-2, with D perhaps matching TRBD1 (5 bases). The V gene lost 4 bases and the J gene lost 0 bases, with 21 bases spanning the gap. This CDR3 has 18 amino acids. Germline CDR1 reads MDHEN; CDR2 reads SYDVKM. CDR3 sequence (DNA): TGTGCCAGCAGTTCCGGGGGTAGGTGGGGCCCTCCTAACTATGGCTACACCTTC. Translation gives CASSSGGRWGPPNYGYTF.

This chain links TRBV6-5 with TRBJ1-6; 7 nucleotides match TRBD1. CDR3 length: 15 residues. The ends lost 5 bases at V and 10 bases at J; junction bases unmatched: 11. Germline lookup yields CDR1 MNHEY and CDR2 SVGAGI. The CDR3 DNA reads TGTGCCAGCAGTCCCGGGACAGCTTTTGGCTCACCCCTCCACTTT. It specifies CASSPGTAFGSPLHF.

In this sample, this clone turned up a few times. V gene TRBV10-1 combines with J gene TRBJ1-2, with TRBD1 as a possible D gene (6 bases). This CDR3 spans 15 amino acids. Trimming left V 6 bases short and J 4 bases short, with 18 bases between. Germline CDR1 reads WNHNN; CDR2 reads SYGVQD (reference sequence). CDR3 residues: CASRAGGASPYGYTF. The CDR3 region has the DNA TGCGCCAGCAGAGCGGGGGGGGCGTCTCCCTATGGCTACACCTTC.

The chain has TRBV7-9 and TRBJ2-7, with TRBD2 as a possible D gene (5 bases). The V end lost 8 bases, the J end lost 3 bases, and 17 bases lay between the germline ends. Germline V gene sequence: CDR1 SEHNR, CDR2 FQNEAQ (reference sequence). This CDR3 region has 14 residues. CDR3: CASATLASHYEQYF. The CDR3 DNA follows: TGTGCCAGCGCCACTCTAGCCTCGCACTACGAGCAGTACTTC.

The V call is TRBV27, the J call TRBJ2-7; D is uncertain. V dropped 8 bases and J dropped 3 bases, with 8 bases sitting between them. The CDR3 consists of 11 residues. Germline-derived CDR1 and CDR2 are MNHEY and SMNVEV (reference sequence). The CDR3 loop reads CASLIFYEQYF. In DNA, the CDR3 is TGTGCCAGCCTAATCTTCTACGAGCAGTACTTC.

V usage is TRBV12-3 or TRBV12-4 and J usage is TRBJ2-5, with 8 bases lining up with TRBD1. V was clipped by 6 bases and J by 6 bases; unmatched bases: 3. The CDR3 totals 12 residues. As DNA, the CDR3 is TGTGCCAGCAGGGACAGGGTGAAGACCCAGTACTTC. Translating gives CASRDRVKTQYF.

A single count supports this clone. The chain employs TRBV7-2 and TRBJ1-2, with unresolved D. There are 15 residues in the CDR3. Trimming removed 2 bases at V and 1 base at J, with 11 bases between. Germline assignment: CDR1 SGHTA and CDR2 FQGNSA. Written as DNA, the CDR3 is TGTGCCAGCAGCTTAAGTAGCGTCGATAACTATGGCTACACCTTC. This sequence encodes CASSLSSVDNYGYTF.

In nucleotides, the CDR3 is TGTGCCAGCAGGGGGACAGGGGCGCCCCAGCATTTT. It codes for CASRGTGAPQHF. The chain has TRBV2 and TRBJ1-5, with 10 positions matching TRBD1. V dropped 6 bases and J dropped 9; count of bases not matched to a gene: 2. This CDR3 is built from 12 residues. Germline V gene sequence: CDR1 SNHLY, CDR2 FYNNEI.